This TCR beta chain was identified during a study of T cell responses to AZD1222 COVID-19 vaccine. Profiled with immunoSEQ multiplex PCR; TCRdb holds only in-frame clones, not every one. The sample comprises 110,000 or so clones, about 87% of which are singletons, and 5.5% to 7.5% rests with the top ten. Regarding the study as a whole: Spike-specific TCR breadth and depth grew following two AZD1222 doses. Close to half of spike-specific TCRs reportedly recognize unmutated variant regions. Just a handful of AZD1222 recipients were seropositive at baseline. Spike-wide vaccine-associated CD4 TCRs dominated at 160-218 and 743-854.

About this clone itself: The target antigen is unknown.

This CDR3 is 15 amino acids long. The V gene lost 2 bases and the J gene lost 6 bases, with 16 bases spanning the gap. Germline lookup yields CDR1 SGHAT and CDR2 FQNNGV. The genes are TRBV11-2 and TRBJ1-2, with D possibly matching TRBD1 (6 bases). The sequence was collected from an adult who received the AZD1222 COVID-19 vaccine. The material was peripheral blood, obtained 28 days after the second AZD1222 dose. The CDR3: CASSLFSRGDNGYTF. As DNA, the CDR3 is TGTGCCAGCAGCTTATTCTCCAGGGGTGATAATGGCTACACCTTC.